A selection of T cell receptor beta chains follows, all from one sample in a study of T cells in Graves' hyperthyroidism and ophthalmopathy. TCRdb re-derived calls from the multiplex PCR reads in MiXCR, one entry per CDR3 protein. Here the sample spans approximately 510,000 distinct CDR3 sequences, around 20% being singletons. The sequenced sample was blood. The receptors come from a man younger than 30 with Graves' hyperthyroidism. The CDR3 runs from the conserved cysteine through the conserved F or W. Each record gives: CDR3 length, J gene, D gene, V gene, clone size, CDR3 DNA, CDR3 protein. The D gene is left open where the match is weak. A clone size is listed for some rows: how often the clone was seen (once, few, many), or a class if it is expanded.

length: 15
J: TRBJ2-7
D: TRBD2
V: TRBV6-1
size: NA
DNA: TGTGCCAGCACCCCCGGCGGGGGTAGGAACTACGAGCAGTACTTC
CDR3: CASTPGGGRNYEQYF

length: 12
J: TRBJ2-5
D: NA
V: TRBV12-3/TRBV12-4
size: many
DNA: TGTGCCAGCTCCCGGGCCCCGGAGACCCAGTACTTC
CDR3: CASSRAPETQYF

length: 13
J: TRBJ1-1
D: NA
V: TRBV3-1
size: few
DNA: TGTGCCAGCAGCCGGGACGGGCAGACTGAAGCTTTCTTT
CDR3: CASSRDGQTEAFF

length: 16
J: TRBJ2-7
D: TRBD2
V: TRBV28
size: NA
DNA: TGTGCCAGCACCCAGGGAGGGGCGAGCGGACCTACGAAGCAGTACTTC
CDR3: CASTQGGASGPTKQYF

length: 10
J: TRBJ1-1
D: NA
V: TRBV2
size: many
DNA: TGTGCCAGGGGCAATACTGAAGCTTTCTTT
CDR3: CARGNTEAFF

length: 14
J: TRBJ1-3
D: NA
V: TRBV30
size: NA
DNA: TGTGCCTGGAGCCCAGGGATCTCTGGAAACACCATATATTTT
CDR3: CAWSPGISGNTIYF

length: 14
J: TRBJ1-2
D: NA
V: TRBV27
size: many
DNA: TGTGCCAGCAGTCCACACTCCCCCAACTATGGCTACACCTTC
CDR3: CASSPHSPNYGYTF

length: 14
J: TRBJ1-5
D: NA
V: TRBV6-1
size: few
DNA: TGTGCCAGCAGGGGGGGCCGGGTCAATCAGCCCCAGCATTTT
CDR3: CASRGGRVNQPQHF

length: 18
J: TRBJ2-2
D: TRBD1
V: TRBV2
size: many
DNA: TGTGCCAGCAGTGTTCTGGCCGACAGGGGGCTCCGTCCCGGGGAGCTGTTTTTT
CDR3: CASSVLADRGLRPGELFF

length: 17
J: TRBJ2-6
D: TRBD1
V: TRBV5-4
size: NA
DNA: TGTGCCAGCCTTGGACAGGGGACCTTCTCTGGGGCCAACGTCCTGACTTTC
CDR3: CASLGQGTFSGANVLTF

length: 14
J: TRBJ1-5
D: TRBD1
V: TRBV12-3/TRBV12-4
size: many
DNA: TGTGCCAGCGGTCGACAGGGAGAGAATCAGCCCCAGCATTTT
CDR3: CASGRQGENQPQHF

length: 11
J: TRBJ2-7
D: NA
V: TRBV19
size: many
DNA: TGTGCCAGTAGTGTGGGCCACGAGCAGTACTTC
CDR3: CASSVGHEQYF

length: 11
J: TRBJ1-2
D: NA
V: TRBV6-5
size: many
DNA: TGTGCCAGCAGTTACTCCTATGGCTACACCTTC
CDR3: CASSYSYGYTF

length: 13
J: TRBJ1-1
D: NA
V: TRBV19
size: many
DNA: TGTGCCACCTCACACGGGGCCCACACTGAAGCTTTCTTT
CDR3: CATSHGAHTEAFF

length: 15
J: TRBJ2-3
D: TRBD2
V: TRBV28
size: few
DNA: TGTGCCAGCAGTTTATGGGCGGGGGGCGCAGATACGCAGTATTTT
CDR3: CASSLWAGGADTQYF

length: 16
J: TRBJ1-3
D: NA
V: TRBV12-3/TRBV12-4
size: few
DNA: TGTGCCAGCAGTTTAGCGGCCGGGCCAGATGGAAACACCATATATTTT
CDR3: CASSLAAGPDGNTIYF

length: 13
J: TRBJ2-2
D: NA
V: TRBV5-6
size: NA
DNA: TGTGCCAGCAGCTTAAACAGGGCCGGGGAGCTGTTTTTT
CDR3: CASSLNRAGELFF

length: 12
J: TRBJ2-5
D: NA
V: TRBV15
size: many
DNA: TGTGCCACCAGCAGGGGGGAAGAGACCCAGTACTTC
CDR3: CATSRGEETQYF

length: 16
J: TRBJ1-2
D: TRBD1
V: TRBV19
size: many
DNA: TGTGCCAGTAGTATCGTCCAGGGGGCGCCGGACTATGGCTACACCTTC
CDR3: CASSIVQGAPDYGYTF

length: 14
J: TRBJ1-5
D: NA
V: TRBV20-1
size: many
DNA: TGCAGTGCCCAGACCGGTGGTGGCAATCAGCCCCAGCATTTT
CDR3: CSAQTGGGNQPQHF

length: 13
J: TRBJ2-7
D: NA
V: TRBV30
size: many
DNA: TGTGCCTGGAGTGTACCCTCATCCCGCGAGCAGTACTTC
CDR3: CAWSVPSSREQYF

length: 15
J: TRBJ2-2
D: TRBD1
V: TRBV15
size: many
DNA: TGTGCCACCAGCAGACACAGGGGGGACGCCGGGGAGCTGTTTTTT
CDR3: CATSRHRGDAGELFF

length: 13
J: TRBJ2-4
D: NA
V: TRBV27
size: many
DNA: TGTGCCAGCAGAGAACAAGCCAAAAACATTCAGTACTTC
CDR3: CASREQAKNIQYF

length: 13
J: TRBJ1-1
D: NA
V: TRBV30
size: few
DNA: TGTGCCTGGAGTACACACGGGAACACTGAAGCTTTCTTT
CDR3: CAWSTHGNTEAFF

length: 12
J: TRBJ2-2
D: NA
V: TRBV5-1
size: many
DNA: TGCGCCAGCAGCCCGGATCGAGGGGAGCTGTTTTTT
CDR3: CASSPDRGELFF

length: 14
J: TRBJ1-3
D: NA
V: TRBV12-3/TRBV12-4
size: once
DNA: TGTGCCAGCAGTAACCAGGGAAGCGGAAACACCATATATTTT
CDR3: CASSNQGSGNTIYF

length: 17
J: TRBJ1-5
D: NA
V: TRBV28
size: many
DNA: TGTGCCAGCAGTTTACCGGCTGGGGGGTTTAGCAATCAGCCCCAGCATTTT
CDR3: CASSLPAGGFSNQPQHF

length: 14
J: TRBJ2-7
D: TRBD2
V: TRBV5-1
size: many
DNA: TGCGCCAGCAGCTGGGGACTAGATTCCTACGAGCAGTACTTC
CDR3: CASSWGLDSYEQYF

length: 12
J: TRBJ2-5
D: NA
V: TRBV28
size: many
DNA: TGTGCCAGCAGTGCGCTTGGGGGGCGCCAGTACTTC
CDR3: CASSALGGRQYF

length: 13
J: TRBJ2-7
D: NA
V: TRBV20-1
size: many
DNA: TGCAGTGCTTTGGGACACATCTCCTACGAGCAGTACTTC
CDR3: CSALGHISYEQYF

length: 13
J: TRBJ1-2
D: NA
V: TRBV30
size: many
DNA: TGTGCCTGGAGTTGGGCAGGGAACTATGGCTACACCTTC
CDR3: CAWSWAGNYGYTF

length: 15
J: TRBJ2-2
D: NA
V: TRBV11-2
size: few
DNA: TGTGCCAGCAGCTTCAGGGACTTATACACCGGGGAGCTGTTTTTT
CDR3: CASSFRDLYTGELFF

length: 16
J: TRBJ1-2
D: NA
V: TRBV12-3/TRBV12-4
size: many
DNA: TGTGCCAGCAGCCCGGGGCGTAACAGGGTGGGCTATGGCTACACCTTC
CDR3: CASSPGRNRVGYGYTF

length: 14
J: TRBJ1-1
D: TRBD1
V: TRBV7-9
size: many
DNA: TGTGCCAGCAGCTACCTCGGACAGGGGGCTGAAGCTTTCTTT
CDR3: CASSYLGQGAEAFF

length: 14
J: TRBJ1-2
D: TRBD1
V: TRBV6-1
size: NA
DNA: TGTGCCAGCACCACGACAGGGGGCGATGAGGGCTACACCTTC
CDR3: CASTTTGGDEGYTF

length: 16
J: TRBJ2-7
D: TRBD2
V: TRBV20-1
size: many
DNA: TGCAGTGCTAGATCCATGACTAGCGGGGGGGCCTACGAGCAGTACTTC
CDR3: CSARSMTSGGAYEQYF